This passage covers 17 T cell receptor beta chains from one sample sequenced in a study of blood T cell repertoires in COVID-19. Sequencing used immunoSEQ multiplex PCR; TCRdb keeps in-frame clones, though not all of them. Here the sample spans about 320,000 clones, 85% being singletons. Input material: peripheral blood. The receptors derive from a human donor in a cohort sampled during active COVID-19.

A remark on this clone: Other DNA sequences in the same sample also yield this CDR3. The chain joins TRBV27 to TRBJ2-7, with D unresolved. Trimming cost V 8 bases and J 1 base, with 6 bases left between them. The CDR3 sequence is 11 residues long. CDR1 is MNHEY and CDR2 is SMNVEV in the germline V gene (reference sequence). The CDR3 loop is CASGQSYEQYF. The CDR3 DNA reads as TGTGCCAGCGGGCAGTCCTACGAGCAGTACTTC.

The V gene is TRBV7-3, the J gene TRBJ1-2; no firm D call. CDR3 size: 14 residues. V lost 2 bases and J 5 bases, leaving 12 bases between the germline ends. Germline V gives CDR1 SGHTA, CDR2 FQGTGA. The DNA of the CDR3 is TGTGCCAGCAGCTTAGAGGGCAGAAATTATGGCTACACCTTC. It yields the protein CASSLEGRNYGYTF.

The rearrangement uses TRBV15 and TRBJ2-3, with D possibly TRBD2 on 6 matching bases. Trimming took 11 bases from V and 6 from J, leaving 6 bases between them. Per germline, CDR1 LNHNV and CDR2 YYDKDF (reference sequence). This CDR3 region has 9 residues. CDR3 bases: TGTGCCGCGGGGGATACGCAGTATTTT. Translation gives CAAGDTQYF.

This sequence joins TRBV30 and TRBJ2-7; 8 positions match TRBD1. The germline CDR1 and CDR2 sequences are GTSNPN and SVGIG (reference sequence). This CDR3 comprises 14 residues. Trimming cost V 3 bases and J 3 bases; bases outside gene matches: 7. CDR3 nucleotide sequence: TGTGCCTGGAGCGCGACAGGGGTAGGCTACGAGCAGTACTTC. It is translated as CAWSATGVGYEQYF.

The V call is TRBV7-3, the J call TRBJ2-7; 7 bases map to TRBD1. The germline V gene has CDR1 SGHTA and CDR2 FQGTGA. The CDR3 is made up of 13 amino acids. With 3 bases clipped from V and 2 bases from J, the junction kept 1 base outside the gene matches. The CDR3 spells CASSLDRPYEQYF. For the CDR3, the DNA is TGTGCCAGCAGCTTGGACAGGCCCTACGAGCAGTACTTC.

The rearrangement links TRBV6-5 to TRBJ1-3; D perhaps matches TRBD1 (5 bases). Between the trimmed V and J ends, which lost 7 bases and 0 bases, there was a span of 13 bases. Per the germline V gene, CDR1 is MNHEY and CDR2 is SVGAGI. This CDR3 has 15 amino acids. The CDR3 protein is CASTQGRASGNTIYF. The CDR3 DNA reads TGTGCCAGCACCCAGGGTCGGGCCTCTGGAAACACCATATATTTT.

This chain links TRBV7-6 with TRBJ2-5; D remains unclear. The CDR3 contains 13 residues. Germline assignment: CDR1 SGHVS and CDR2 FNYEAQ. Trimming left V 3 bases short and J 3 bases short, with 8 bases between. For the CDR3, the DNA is TGTGCCAGCAGCTTTCGACAAGAAGAGACCCAGTACTTC. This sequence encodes CASSFRQEETQYF. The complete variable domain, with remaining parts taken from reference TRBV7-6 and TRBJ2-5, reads GAGVSQSPRYKVTKRGQDVALRCDPISGHVSLYWYRQALGQGPEFLTYFNYEAQQDKSGLPNDRFSAERPEGSISTLTIQRTEQRDSAMYRCASSFRQEETQYFGPGTRLLVL.

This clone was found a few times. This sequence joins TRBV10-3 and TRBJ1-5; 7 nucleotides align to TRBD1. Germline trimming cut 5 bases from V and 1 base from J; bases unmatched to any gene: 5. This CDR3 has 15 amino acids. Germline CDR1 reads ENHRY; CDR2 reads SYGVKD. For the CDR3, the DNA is TGTGCCATCAGTAGGGACAGAGGGAGCAATCAGCCCCAGCATTTT. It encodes CAISRDRGSNQPQHF.

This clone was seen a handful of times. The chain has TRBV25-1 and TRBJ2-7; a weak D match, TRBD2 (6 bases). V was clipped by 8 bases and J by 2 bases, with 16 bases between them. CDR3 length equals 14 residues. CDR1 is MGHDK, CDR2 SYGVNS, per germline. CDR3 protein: CASSSPGDAYEQYF. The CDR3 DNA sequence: TGTGCCAGCTCATCCCCGGGGGACGCCTACGAGCAGTACTTC.

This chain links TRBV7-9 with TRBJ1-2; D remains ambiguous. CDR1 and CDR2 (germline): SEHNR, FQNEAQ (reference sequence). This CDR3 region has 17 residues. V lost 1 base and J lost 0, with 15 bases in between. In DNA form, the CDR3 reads TGTGCCAGCAGCTTAGGCAGTGCTTCCCCAGCTAACTATGGCTACACCTTC. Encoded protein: CASSLGSASPANYGYTF.

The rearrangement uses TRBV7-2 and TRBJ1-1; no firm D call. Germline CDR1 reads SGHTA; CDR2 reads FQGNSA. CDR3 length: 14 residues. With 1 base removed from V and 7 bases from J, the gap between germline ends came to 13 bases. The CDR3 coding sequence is TGTGCCAGCAGCTTAGGGAGGCAGAATATTGAAGCTTTCTTT. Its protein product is CASSLGRQNIEAFF.

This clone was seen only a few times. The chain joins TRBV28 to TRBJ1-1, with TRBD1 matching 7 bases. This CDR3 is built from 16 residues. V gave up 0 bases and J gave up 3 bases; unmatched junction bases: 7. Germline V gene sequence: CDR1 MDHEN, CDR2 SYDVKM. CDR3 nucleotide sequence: TGTGCCAGCAGTTTATGGTCCGGGACAGTGGACACTGAAGCTTTCTTT. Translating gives CASSLWSGTVDTEAFF.

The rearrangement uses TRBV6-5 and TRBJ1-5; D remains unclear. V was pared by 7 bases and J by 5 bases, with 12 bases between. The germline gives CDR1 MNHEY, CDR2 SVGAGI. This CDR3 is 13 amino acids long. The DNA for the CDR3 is TGTGCCAGCATTTGGGAGAAGGATCAGCCCCAGCATTTT. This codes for CASIWEKDQPQHF.

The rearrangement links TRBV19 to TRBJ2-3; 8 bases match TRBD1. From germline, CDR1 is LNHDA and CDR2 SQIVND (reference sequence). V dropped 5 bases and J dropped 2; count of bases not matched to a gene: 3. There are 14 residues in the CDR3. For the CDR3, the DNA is TGTGCCAGTAGTCGGACAGGGTCCACAGATACGCAGTATTTT. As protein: CASSRTGSTDTQYF.

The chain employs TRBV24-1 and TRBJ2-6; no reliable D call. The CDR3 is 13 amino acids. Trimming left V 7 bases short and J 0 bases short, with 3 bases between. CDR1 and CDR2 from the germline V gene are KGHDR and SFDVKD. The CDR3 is CATSSSGANVLTF. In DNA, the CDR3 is TGTGCCACCAGCAGCTCTGGGGCCAACGTCCTGACTTTC.

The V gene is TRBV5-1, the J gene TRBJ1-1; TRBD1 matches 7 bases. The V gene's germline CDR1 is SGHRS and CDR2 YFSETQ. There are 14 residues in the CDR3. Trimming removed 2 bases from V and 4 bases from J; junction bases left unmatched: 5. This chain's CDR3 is CASSFRDSSTEAFF. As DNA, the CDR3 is TGCGCCAGCAGCTTCCGGGACAGCTCCACTGAAGCTTTCTTT. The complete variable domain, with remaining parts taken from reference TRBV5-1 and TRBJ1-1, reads KAGVTQTPRYLIKTRGQQVTLSCSPISGHRSVSWYQQTPGQGLQFLFEYFSETQRNKGNFPGRFSGRQFSNSRSEMNVSTLELGDSALYLCASSFRDSSTEAFFGQGTRLTVV.

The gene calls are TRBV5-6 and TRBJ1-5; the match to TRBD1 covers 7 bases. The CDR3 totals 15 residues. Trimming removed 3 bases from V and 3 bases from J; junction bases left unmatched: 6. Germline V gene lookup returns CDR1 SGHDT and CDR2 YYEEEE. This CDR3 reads CASSYTGQINQPQHF. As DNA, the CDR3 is TGTGCCAGCAGCTATACGGGACAGATCAATCAGCCCCAGCATTTT.